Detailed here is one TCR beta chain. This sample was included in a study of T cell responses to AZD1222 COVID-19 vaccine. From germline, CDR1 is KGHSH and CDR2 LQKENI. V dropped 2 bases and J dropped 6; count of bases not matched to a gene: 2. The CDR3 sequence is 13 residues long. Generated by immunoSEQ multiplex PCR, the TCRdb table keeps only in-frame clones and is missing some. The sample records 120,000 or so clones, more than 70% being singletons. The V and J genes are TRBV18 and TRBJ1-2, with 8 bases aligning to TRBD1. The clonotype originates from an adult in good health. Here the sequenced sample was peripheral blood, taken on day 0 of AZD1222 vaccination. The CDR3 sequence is CASSPDRGDGYTF. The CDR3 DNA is TGTGCCAGCTCACCAGACAGGGGAGATGGCTACACCTTC.